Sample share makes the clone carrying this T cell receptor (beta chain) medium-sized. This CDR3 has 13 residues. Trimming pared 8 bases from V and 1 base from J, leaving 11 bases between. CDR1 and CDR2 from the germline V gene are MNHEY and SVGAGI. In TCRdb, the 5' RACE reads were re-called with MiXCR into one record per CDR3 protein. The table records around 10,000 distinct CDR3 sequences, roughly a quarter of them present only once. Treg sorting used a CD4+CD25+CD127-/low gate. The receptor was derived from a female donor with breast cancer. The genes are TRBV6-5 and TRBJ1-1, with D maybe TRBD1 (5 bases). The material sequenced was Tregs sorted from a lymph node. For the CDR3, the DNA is TGTGCCAGCTCCCGAGGGGCGAACACTGAAGCTTTCTTT. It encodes CASSRGANTEAFF.